Each of the 5 T cell receptor beta chains below was sequenced from the same sample in a study of T cells after yellow fever vaccination. From the 5' RACE reads, TCRdb called clonotypes with MiXCR, one entry per CDR3 protein. The sample consists of 120,000 or so distinct CDR3 sequences, over 12% of them appearing once. Sequenced material: CD8+ T cells sorted from PBMCs, taken 5 days after the yellow fever booster vaccination. The receptors derive from a man in his late teens or twenties who received the YFV17D yellow fever vaccine.

This chain connects TRBV9 to TRBJ2-7, with D possibly TRBD2 on 5 matching bases. The ends were cut back, 8 bases at V and 0 bases at J, with 12 bases in the middle. In germline, CDR1 is SGDLS, CDR2 YYNGEE. The CDR3 loop spans 13 amino acids. The CDR3 sequence is CASPHRDSYEQYV. CDR3 nucleotide sequence: TGTGCCAGTCCTCACCGGGACTCCTACGAGCAGTACGTC.

The chain employs TRBV4-1 and TRBJ1-5; 8 nucleotides align to TRBD1. The CDR3 has 14 residues. V dropped 2 bases and J dropped 4; count of bases not matched to a gene: 1. In germline, CDR1 is MGHRA, CDR2 YSYEKL. The CDR3 DNA reads as TGCGCCAGCAGCCAACGGACAGGGAATCAGCCCCAGCATTTT. Protein: CASSQRTGNQPQHF.

Only a few counts were recorded for this clonotype. This sequence joins TRBV18 and TRBJ2-1; 10 positions match TRBD2. The CDR3 runs to 15 residues. Germline V lookup: CDR1 KGHSH, CDR2 LQKENI. V dropped 2 bases and J dropped 5; count of bases not matched to a gene: 3. Here the CDR3 DNA reads TGTGCCAGCTCACCAATCGGACTAGCGGACAATGAGCAGTTCTTC. As protein: CASSPIGLADNEQFF. Complete variable domain (other parts from reference TRBV18 and TRBJ2-1): NAGVMQNPRHLVRRRGQEARLRCSPMKGHSHVYWYRQLPEEGLKFMVYLQKENIIDESGMPKERFSAEFPKEGPSILRIQQVVRGDSAAYFCASSPIGLADNEQFFGPGTRLTVL.

This clonotype was seen only a few times. The V and J genes are TRBV6-2 or TRBV6-3 and TRBJ2-1, with D possibly matching TRBD1 (6 bases). Trimming took 8 bases from V and 8 from J, leaving 19 bases between them. The CDR3 extends over 14 amino acids. Germline lookup yields CDR1 MNHEY and CDR2 SVGEGT. The CDR3 bases are TGTGCCAGCGGAGACAGGACGGTCGACGATGAGCAGTTCTTC. Amino acid sequence: CASGDRTVDDEQFF.

This clonotype occurred many times. This chain links TRBV7-8 with TRBJ2-1; unclear D gene. Germline CDR1 reads SGHVS; CDR2 reads FQNEAQ. Trimming left V 1 base short and J 10 bases short, with 11 bases between. This CDR3 contains 13 residues. This chain's CDR3 is CASSLVRSDEQFF. CDR3 sequence (DNA): TGTGCCAGCAGCTTAGTACGGTCTGACGAGCAGTTCTTC.